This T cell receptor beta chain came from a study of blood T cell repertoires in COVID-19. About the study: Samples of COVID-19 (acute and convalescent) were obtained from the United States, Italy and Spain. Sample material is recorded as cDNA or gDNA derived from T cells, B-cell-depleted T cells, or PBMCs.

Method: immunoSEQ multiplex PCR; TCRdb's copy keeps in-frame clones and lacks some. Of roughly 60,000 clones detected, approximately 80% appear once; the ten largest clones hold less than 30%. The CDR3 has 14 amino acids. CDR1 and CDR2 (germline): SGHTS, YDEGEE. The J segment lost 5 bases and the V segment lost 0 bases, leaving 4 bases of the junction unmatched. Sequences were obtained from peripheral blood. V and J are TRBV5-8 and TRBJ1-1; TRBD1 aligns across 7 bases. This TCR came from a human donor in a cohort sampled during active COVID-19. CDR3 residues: CASSLGQGGTEAFF. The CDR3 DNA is TGTGCCAGCAGCTTGGGTCAGGGGGGAACTGAAGCTTTCTTT.